This TCR beta chain comes out of a study of T cell clusters in autoimmune cytopenias. Each sample's input was around 250 ng genomic DNA, about 38,000 genome equivalents. Turning to this clonotype: Antigen unknown.

TRB rearrangements were amplified by touch-down multiplex PCR with mixed TRB-A/B primers. From the multiplex PCR reads, TCRdb lists one entry per CDR3 protein and no DNA. In total, the table holds under 15,000 distinct CDR3 sequences. This CDR3 region has 14 residues. Germline V lookup: CDR1 GTSNPN, CDR2 SVGIG (reference sequence). Study findings and constraints: The cluster-lack signature was not seen for secondary cytopenia versus chronic lymphocytic leukemia. TRB repertoire shifts in secondary cytopenia and chronic lymphocytic leukemia mostly reflected lymphoma, not autoimmunity.

These sequences were also reported in another study, on T cell repertoires in aging, cancer and after chemotherapy. That source adds: Donors were grouped into six age bands spanning 30 or younger through 70 or older.

Material: peripheral blood. This TCR was recovered from a human donor in good health. The chain combines TRBV30 with TRBJ1-2; TCRdb proposes TRBD1, but this gene call is untestable without DNA. The CDR3 sequence is CAWNLNGRGYGYTF.